These T cell receptor beta chains were read from a single sample in a study of shared clonotypes between healthy human individuals. Assay: immunoSEQ multiplex PCR; the TCRdb copy retains only in-frame clones and omits some. The profile shows more than 1.2 million clones, approximately 98.5% of them singletons. The specimen was naive CD4+ T cells sorted from blood. Receptors were obtained from a man aged 30 to 39 in good health. Both conserved end residues are part of each CDR3. The order of the fields is V gene, D gene, CDR3 length, J gene, clone size, CDR3 DNA, CDR3 protein. A D gene is named only where the DNA matches it firmly. Not every row has a clone size; where given, it reads once, few, many or a size class.

V gene: TRBV18; D gene: .; CDR3 length: 16; J gene: TRBJ2-5; clone size: .; CDR3 DNA: TGTGCCAGCTCACGGAGTGTAGGGCACGGACAAGAGACCCAGTACTTC; CDR3 protein: CASSRSVGHGQETQYF
V gene: TRBV5-6; D gene: .; CDR3 length: 14; J gene: TRBJ2-7; clone size: .; CDR3 DNA: TGTGCCAGCACCCTTGGAACGAAGTCCTACGAGCAGTACTTC; CDR3 protein: CASTLGTKSYEQYF
V gene: TRBV7-9; D gene: .; CDR3 length: 16; J gene: TRBJ2-3; clone size: .; CDR3 DNA: TGTGCCAGCAGCCAGGACGGTCTGAGTCGCACAGATACGCAGTATTTT; CDR3 protein: CASSQDGLSRTDTQYF
V gene: TRBV6-5; D gene: .; CDR3 length: 13; J gene: TRBJ1-2; clone size: once; CDR3 DNA: TGTGCCAGCAGTTTGGTGAGGGGAGTTGGCTACACCTTC; CDR3 protein: CASSLVRGVGYTF
V gene: TRBV5-5; D gene: TRBD1; CDR3 length: 17; J gene: TRBJ1-5; clone size: .; CDR3 DNA: TGTGCCAGCAGCTGGATTTTCGCGGGACAGGGTGGTCAGCCCCAGCATTTT; CDR3 protein: CASSWIFAGQGGQPQHF
V gene: TRBV10-1; D gene: .; CDR3 length: 13; J gene: TRBJ1-3; clone size: .; CDR3 DNA: TGCGCCAGCAGCCCGGGACACGGAAACACCATATATTTT; CDR3 protein: CASSPGHGNTIYF
V gene: TRBV5-1; D gene: TRBD1; CDR3 length: 13; J gene: TRBJ1-2; clone size: .; CDR3 DNA: TGCGCCAGCAGCTTGGGGACAGGGAAGGGCTACACCTTC; CDR3 protein: CASSLGTGKGYTF
V gene: TRBV15; D gene: .; CDR3 length: 15; J gene: TRBJ2-1; clone size: .; CDR3 DNA: TGTGCCACCAGCAGAGGGCCGGGCTCCTACAATGAGCAGTTCTTC; CDR3 protein: CATSRGPGSYNEQFF
V gene: TRBV12-5; D gene: .; CDR3 length: 16; J gene: TRBJ2-7; clone size: .; CDR3 DNA: TGTGCTAGTGGTTTGGTACTAAGGGGCAGGGTTCACGAGCAGTACTTC; CDR3 protein: CASGLVLRGRVHEQYF
V gene: TRBV10-1; D gene: TRBD2; CDR3 length: 12; J gene: TRBJ2-2; clone size: .; CDR3 DNA: TGCGCCAGCAGCGGGGGGACCGGGGAGCTGTTTTTT; CDR3 protein: CASSGGTGELFF
V gene: TRBV5-6; D gene: .; CDR3 length: 16; J gene: TRBJ2-3; clone size: .; CDR3 DNA: TGTGCCAGCAGGTCCAGGCGTACCTCTAGCACAGATACGCAGTATTTT; CDR3 protein: CASRSRRTSSTDTQYF
V gene: TRBV27; D gene: TRBD1; CDR3 length: 13; J gene: TRBJ2-7; clone size: .; CDR3 DNA: TGTGCCAGCAGTACGCAGACAGGGAGCGAGCAGTACTTC; CDR3 protein: CASSTQTGSEQYF
V gene: TRBV9; D gene: .; CDR3 length: 16; J gene: TRBJ2-7; clone size: .; CDR3 DNA: TGTGCCAGCAGCGTAGAGGTTAACAGTTACTCCTACGAGCAGTACTTC; CDR3 protein: CASSVEVNSYSYEQYF
V gene: TRBV6-1; D gene: .; CDR3 length: 13; J gene: TRBJ2-1; clone size: .; CDR3 DNA: TGTGCCAGCGCGGGGTCGTACTACAATGAGCAGTTCTTC; CDR3 protein: CASAGSYYNEQFF
V gene: TRBV15; D gene: .; CDR3 length: 14; J gene: TRBJ2-7; clone size: .; CDR3 DNA: TGTGCCACCAGCACCAGCCCCGGACCCTACGAGCAGTACTTC; CDR3 protein: CATSTSPGPYEQYF
V gene: TRBV19; D gene: TRBD2; CDR3 length: 16; J gene: TRBJ2-1; clone size: once; CDR3 DNA: TGTGCCAGTAGTATAGAAGGCGGGAGGACAAACAATGAGCAGTTCTTC; CDR3 protein: CASSIEGGRTNNEQFF
V gene: TRBV10-3; D gene: .; CDR3 length: 13; J gene: TRBJ2-7; clone size: .; CDR3 DNA: TGTGCCACCAACGGTCTCTACTCCTACGAGCAGTACTTC; CDR3 protein: CATNGLYSYEQYF
V gene: TRBV5-8; D gene: .; CDR3 length: 14; J gene: TRBJ2-1; clone size: .; CDR3 DNA: TGTGCCAGCAGCTTCGGGCAAGGAGGCAATGAGCAGTTCTTC; CDR3 protein: CASSFGQGGNEQFF
V gene: TRBV5-4; D gene: TRBD2; CDR3 length: 14; J gene: TRBJ2-7; clone size: .; CDR3 DNA: TGTGCCAGCAGCTCAGGACTAGCGTCCTACGAGCAGTACTTC; CDR3 protein: CASSSGLASYEQYF
V gene: TRBV12-5; D gene: .; CDR3 length: 16; J gene: TRBJ2-3; clone size: .; CDR3 DNA: TGTGCTAGTGGTTTGCTTGGCGATAAGGGCGCAGATACGCAGTATTTT; CDR3 protein: CASGLLGDKGADTQYF
V gene: TRBV5-1; D gene: TRBD1; CDR3 length: 15; J gene: TRBJ2-1; clone size: .; CDR3 DNA: TGCGCCAGCAGCTTGGGGGACAGGAGTTACAATGAGCAGTTCTTC; CDR3 protein: CASSLGDRSYNEQFF
V gene: TRBV5-1; D gene: TRBD1; CDR3 length: 14; J gene: TRBJ2-5; clone size: .; CDR3 DNA: TGCGCCAGCAGCCTTGGACAGGGACAAGAGACCCAGTACTTC; CDR3 protein: CASSLGQGQETQYF
V gene: TRBV5-4; D gene: .; CDR3 length: 14; J gene: TRBJ1-2; clone size: .; CDR3 DNA: TGTGCCAGCAGCTTGGTATCCGGGTCCAATGGCTACACCTTC; CDR3 protein: CASSLVSGSNGYTF
V gene: TRBV25-1; D gene: TRBD2; CDR3 length: 16; J gene: TRBJ2-7; clone size: .; CDR3 DNA: TGTGCCAGCAGTGAATACGGCGGGGGGGGTTCCTACGAGCAGTACTTC; CDR3 protein: CASSEYGGGGSYEQYF
V gene: TRBV28; D gene: .; CDR3 length: 16; J gene: TRBJ2-1; clone size: once; CDR3 DNA: TGTGCCAGCAGTGCTCCAGGGTTGGCTTCATACAATGAGCAGTTCTTC; CDR3 protein: CASSAPGLASYNEQFF
V gene: TRBV6-5; D gene: TRBD2; CDR3 length: 12; J gene: TRBJ2-7; clone size: once; CDR3 DNA: TGTGCCACCAAAGCGGGAACCTACGAGCAGTACTTC; CDR3 protein: CATKAGTYEQYF
V gene: TRBV4-1; D gene: .; CDR3 length: 14; J gene: TRBJ1-2; clone size: .; CDR3 DNA: TGCGCCAGCAGCCACCCTCTTGGCCCCTATGGCTACACCTTC; CDR3 protein: CASSHPLGPYGYTF
V gene: TRBV9; D gene: TRBD1; CDR3 length: 15; J gene: TRBJ1-4; clone size: .; CDR3 DNA: TGTGCCAGCAGCGCGACCGGGACAGGGCATCAAAAACTGTTTTTT; CDR3 protein: CASSATGTGHQKLFF
V gene: TRBV29-1; D gene: TRBD2; CDR3 length: 15; J gene: TRBJ2-1; clone size: .; CDR3 DNA: TGCAGCGTCGTAGCTAGCGGGAGAACCTACAATGAGCAGTTCTTC; CDR3 protein: CSVVASGRTYNEQFF
V gene: TRBV9; D gene: .; CDR3 length: 13; J gene: TRBJ2-7; clone size: .; CDR3 DNA: TGTGCCAGCAGCGTAGCGCAGGGTAACGAGCAGTACTTC; CDR3 protein: CASSVAQGNEQYF
V gene: TRBV6-6; D gene: .; CDR3 length: 15; J gene: TRBJ1-5; clone size: .; CDR3 DNA: TGTGCCAGCAGAACAGGTTTTAATGGCAATCAGCCCCAGCATTTT; CDR3 protein: CASRTGFNGNQPQHF
V gene: TRBV12-5; D gene: .; CDR3 length: 16; J gene: TRBJ2-2; clone size: .; CDR3 DNA: TGTGCTAGTGGTTTGGTAATCGCAGGGCTCACCGGGGAGCTGTTTTTT; CDR3 protein: CASGLVIAGLTGELFF
V gene: TRBV29-1; D gene: .; CDR3 length: 13; J gene: TRBJ2-1; clone size: .; CDR3 DNA: TGCAGCGTTGGTCCAGGGCCCTACAATGAGCAGTTCTTC; CDR3 protein: CSVGPGPYNEQFF
V gene: TRBV2; D gene: TRBD2; CDR3 length: 15; J gene: TRBJ2-3; clone size: .; CDR3 DNA: TGTGCCAGCAGCCTCGAGGGACTAAGCACAGATACGCAGTATTTT; CDR3 protein: CASSLEGLSTDTQYF
V gene: TRBV6-4; D gene: .; CDR3 length: 14; J gene: TRBJ2-6; clone size: once; CDR3 DNA: TGTGCCAGCAGTGAAATCTCTGGGGCCAACGTCCTGACTTTC; CDR3 protein: CASSEISGANVLTF
V gene: TRBV5-4; D gene: .; CDR3 length: 12; J gene: TRBJ1-1; clone size: once; CDR3 DNA: TGTGCCAGCAGCTTGAAAGGGATAGAAGCTTTCTTT; CDR3 protein: CASSLKGIEAFF
V gene: TRBV5-1; D gene: TRBD2; CDR3 length: 16; J gene: TRBJ2-1; clone size: .; CDR3 DNA: TGCGCCAGCAGCTTGGGGCTAGCGGGCGAATACAATGAGCAGTTCTTC; CDR3 protein: CASSLGLAGEYNEQFF
V gene: TRBV7-9; D gene: .; CDR3 length: 13; J gene: TRBJ1-1; clone size: .; CDR3 DNA: TGTGCCAGCAGCTTATTGACGGAGACTGAAGCTTTCTTT; CDR3 protein: CASSLLTETEAFF
V gene: TRBV5-5; D gene: TRBD1; CDR3 length: 14; J gene: TRBJ1-2; clone size: .; CDR3 DNA: TGTGCCAGCAGCGGCCTACAGGGGGCGCGGGGCTACACCTTC; CDR3 protein: CASSGLQGARGYTF
V gene: TRBV27; D gene: .; CDR3 length: 14; J gene: TRBJ2-5; clone size: .; CDR3 DNA: TGTGCCAGCAGACATCGACAGTTTGTAGAGACCCAGTACTTC; CDR3 protein: CASRHRQFVETQYF
V gene: TRBV29-1; D gene: TRBD2; CDR3 length: 15; J gene: TRBJ2-1; clone size: .; CDR3 DNA: TGCAGCGTTCTAACTAGCGGGAGCTCCTACAATGAGCAGTTCTTC; CDR3 protein: CSVLTSGSSYNEQFF
V gene: TRBV2; D gene: .; CDR3 length: 13; J gene: TRBJ1-1; clone size: once; CDR3 DNA: TGTGCCAGCAGTTACCGGGGGAACACTGAAGCTTTCTTT; CDR3 protein: CASSYRGNTEAFF
V gene: TRBV21-1; D gene: .; CDR3 length: 14; J gene: TRBJ1-2; clone size: .; CDR3 DNA: TGTGCCAGCAGCAATCCTCGGACAGGAGATGGCTACACCTTC; CDR3 protein: CASSNPRTGDGYTF
V gene: TRBV4-1; D gene: TRBD2; CDR3 length: 18; J gene: TRBJ2-5; clone size: once; CDR3 DNA: TGCGCCAGCAGCCACAACGGACTAGCGGGGGCCCAGGGGGAGACCCAGTACTTC; CDR3 protein: CASSHNGLAGAQGETQYF
V gene: TRBV5-4; D gene: TRBD2; CDR3 length: 16; J gene: TRBJ2-1; clone size: .; CDR3 DNA: TGTGCCAGCAGCTCACTAGCGGGAGGGCTGGGCAATGAGCAGTTCTTC; CDR3 protein: CASSSLAGGLGNEQFF
V gene: TRBV5-5; D gene: .; CDR3 length: 15; J gene: TRBJ1-1; clone size: .; CDR3 DNA: TGTGCCAGCAGCTTGTGGGTACAGCTGAACACTGAAGCTTTCTTT; CDR3 protein: CASSLWVQLNTEAFF
V gene: TRBV5-1; D gene: .; CDR3 length: 17; J gene: TRBJ2-1; clone size: .; CDR3 DNA: TGCGCCAGCAGCTACCCTACCGGGCGGGATTCCTACAATGAGCAGTTCTTC; CDR3 protein: CASSYPTGRDSYNEQFF
V gene: TRBV7-9; D gene: .; CDR3 length: 14; J gene: TRBJ2-1; clone size: .; CDR3 DNA: TGTGCCAGCAGCTTAGCGGGAGTGGTTCACGAGCAGTTCTTC; CDR3 protein: CASSLAGVVHEQFF
V gene: TRBV28; D gene: TRBD2; CDR3 length: 15; J gene: TRBJ2-1; clone size: .; CDR3 DNA: TGTGCCAGCACCCTAGCGGGAGCTCCTTACAATGAGCAGTTCTTC; CDR3 protein: CASTLAGAPYNEQFF
V gene: TRBV5-1; D gene: .; CDR3 length: 15; J gene: TRBJ2-3; clone size: .; CDR3 DNA: TGCGCCAGCAGCTTGCGGGGTCCGGGAACAGATACGCAGTATTTT; CDR3 protein: CASSLRGPGTDTQYF
V gene: TRBV7-9; D gene: .; CDR3 length: 16; J gene: TRBJ1-5; clone size: .; CDR3 DNA: TGTGCCAGCAGCCAAATGGGGCAGACTAGCAATCAGCCCCAGCATTTT; CDR3 protein: CASSQMGQTSNQPQHF
V gene: TRBV2; D gene: .; CDR3 length: 14; J gene: TRBJ1-5; clone size: .; CDR3 DNA: TGTGCCAGCAGATCGGTGGTTAGCAATCAGCCCCAGCATTTT; CDR3 protein: CASRSVVSNQPQHF
V gene: TRBV28; D gene: .; CDR3 length: 17; J gene: TRBJ2-4; clone size: .; CDR3 DNA: TGTGCCAGCAGGGCCCGTGTGGGCTGGAAACTGCTAAACATTCAGTACTTC; CDR3 protein: CASRARVGWKLLNIQYF
V gene: TRBV6-1; D gene: .; CDR3 length: 13; J gene: TRBJ2-7; clone size: .; CDR3 DNA: TGTGCCAGCAGAGAAACAAGCTCCTACGAGCAGTACTTC; CDR3 protein: CASRETSSYEQYF
V gene: TRBV7-9; D gene: .; CDR3 length: 13; J gene: TRBJ2-5; clone size: .; CDR3 DNA: TGTGCCAGCAGCTTAGTGATGGTGGAGACCCAGTACTTC; CDR3 protein: CASSLVMVETQYF
V gene: TRBV7-2; D gene: .; CDR3 length: 14; J gene: TRBJ2-3; clone size: .; CDR3 DNA: TGTGCCAGCAGCTTAAATCTAGGCACAGATACGCAGTATTTT; CDR3 protein: CASSLNLGTDTQYF
V gene: TRBV7-8; D gene: .; CDR3 length: 13; J gene: TRBJ1-2; clone size: .; CDR3 DNA: TGTGCCAGCAGCTTAGGGAGCCTTGGGGGCTACACCTTC; CDR3 protein: CASSLGSLGGYTF
V gene: TRBV5-4; D gene: TRBD2; CDR3 length: 14; J gene: TRBJ2-7; clone size: .; CDR3 DNA: TGTGCCAGCAGCCCCGGACTAGCGGGAGAGGAGCAGTACTTC; CDR3 protein: CASSPGLAGEEQYF